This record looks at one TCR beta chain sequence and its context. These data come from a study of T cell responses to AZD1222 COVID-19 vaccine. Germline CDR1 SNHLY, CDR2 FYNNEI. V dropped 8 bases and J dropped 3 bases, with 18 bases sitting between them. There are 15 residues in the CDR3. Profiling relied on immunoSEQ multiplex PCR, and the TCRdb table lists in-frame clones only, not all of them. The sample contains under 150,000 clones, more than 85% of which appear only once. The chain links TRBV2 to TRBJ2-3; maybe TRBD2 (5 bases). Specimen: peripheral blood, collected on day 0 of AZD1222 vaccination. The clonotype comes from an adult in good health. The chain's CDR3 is CASAFVGVGTDTQYF. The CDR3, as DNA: TGTGCCAGCGCTTTCGTGGGAGTAGGGACAGATACGCAGTATTTT.